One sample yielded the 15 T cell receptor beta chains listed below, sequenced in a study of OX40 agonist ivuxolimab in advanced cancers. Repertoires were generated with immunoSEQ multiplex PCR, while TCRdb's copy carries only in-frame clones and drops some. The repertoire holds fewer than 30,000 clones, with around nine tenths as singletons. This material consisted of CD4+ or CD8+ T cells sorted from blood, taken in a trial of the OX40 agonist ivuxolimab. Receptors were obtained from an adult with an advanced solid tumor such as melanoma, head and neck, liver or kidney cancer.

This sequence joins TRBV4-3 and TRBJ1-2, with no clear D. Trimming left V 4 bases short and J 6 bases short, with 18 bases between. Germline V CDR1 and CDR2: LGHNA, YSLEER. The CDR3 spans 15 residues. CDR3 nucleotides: TGCGCCAGCAGCCCCTCCCAATATTGGGAAAATGGCTACACCTTC. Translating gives CASSPSQYWENGYTF.

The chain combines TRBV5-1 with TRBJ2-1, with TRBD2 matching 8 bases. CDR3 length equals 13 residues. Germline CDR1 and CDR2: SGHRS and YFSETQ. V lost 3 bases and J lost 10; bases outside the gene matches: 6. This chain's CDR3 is CASSSSGRAEQFF. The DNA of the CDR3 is TGCGCCAGCAGCTCATCCGGGAGGGCCGAGCAGTTCTTC.

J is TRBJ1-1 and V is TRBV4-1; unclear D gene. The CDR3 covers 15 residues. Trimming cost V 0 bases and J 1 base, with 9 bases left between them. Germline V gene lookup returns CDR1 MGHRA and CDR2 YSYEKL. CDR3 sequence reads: CASSQENSQNTEAFF. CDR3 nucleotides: TGCGCCAGCAGCCAAGAAAACAGCCAGAACACTGAAGCTTTCTTT.

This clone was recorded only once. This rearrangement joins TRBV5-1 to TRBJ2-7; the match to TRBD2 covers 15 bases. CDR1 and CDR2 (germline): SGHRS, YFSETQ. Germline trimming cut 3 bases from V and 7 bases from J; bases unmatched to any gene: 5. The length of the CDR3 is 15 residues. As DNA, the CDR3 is TGCGCCAGCAGCTCGGGACTAGCGGGAGGTTATGAGCAGTACTTC. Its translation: CASSSGLAGGYEQYF.

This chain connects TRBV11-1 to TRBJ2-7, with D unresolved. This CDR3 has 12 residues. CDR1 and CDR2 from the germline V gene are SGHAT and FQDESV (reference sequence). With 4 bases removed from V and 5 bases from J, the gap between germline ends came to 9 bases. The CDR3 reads CASSSTGDEQYF. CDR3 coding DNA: TGTGCCAGCAGCTCCACCGGTGACGAGCAGTACTTC. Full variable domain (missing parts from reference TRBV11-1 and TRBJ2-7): EAEVAQSPRYKITEKSQAVAFWCDPISGHATLYWYRQILGQGPELLVQFQDESVVDDSQLPKDRFSAERLKGVDSTLKIQPAELGDSAMYLCASSSTGDEQYFGPGTRLTVT.

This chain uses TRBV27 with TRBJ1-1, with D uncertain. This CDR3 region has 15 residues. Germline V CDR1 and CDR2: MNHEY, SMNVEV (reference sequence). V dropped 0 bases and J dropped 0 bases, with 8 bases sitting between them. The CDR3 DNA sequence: TGTGCCAGCAGTTTATCGGGGTTCGTGAACACTGAAGCTTTCTTT. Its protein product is CASSLSGFVNTEAFF.

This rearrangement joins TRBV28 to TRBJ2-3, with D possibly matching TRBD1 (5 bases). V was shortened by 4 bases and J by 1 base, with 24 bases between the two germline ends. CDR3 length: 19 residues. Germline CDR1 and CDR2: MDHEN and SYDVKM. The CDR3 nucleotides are TGTGCCAGCAGTTCTCCCCTTGACAGAAACCTCTTTGGCACAGATACGCAGTATTTT. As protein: CASSSPLDRNLFGTDTQYF.

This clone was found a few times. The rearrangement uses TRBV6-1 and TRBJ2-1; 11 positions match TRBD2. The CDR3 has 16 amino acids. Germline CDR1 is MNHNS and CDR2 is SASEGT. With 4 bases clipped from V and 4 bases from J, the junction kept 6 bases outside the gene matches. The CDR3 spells CASSGGGLAAYNEQFF. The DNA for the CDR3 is TGTGCCAGCAGTGGGGGGGGACTAGCGGCTTACAATGAGCAGTTCTTC.

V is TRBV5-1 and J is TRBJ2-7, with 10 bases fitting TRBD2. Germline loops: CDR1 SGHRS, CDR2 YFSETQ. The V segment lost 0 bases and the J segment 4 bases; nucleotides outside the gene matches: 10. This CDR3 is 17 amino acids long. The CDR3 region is CASSLDSRTSGRYEQYF. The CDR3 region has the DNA TGCGCCAGCAGCTTGGATTCCCGGACTAGCGGTCGATACGAGCAGTACTTC.

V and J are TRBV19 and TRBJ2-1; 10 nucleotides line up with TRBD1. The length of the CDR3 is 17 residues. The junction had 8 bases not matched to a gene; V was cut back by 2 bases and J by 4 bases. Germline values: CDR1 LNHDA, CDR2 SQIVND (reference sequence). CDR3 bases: TGTGCCAGTAGTATAAGTATGGGACAGGGGTGGTACAATGAGCAGTTCTTC. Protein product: CASSISMGQGWYNEQFF.

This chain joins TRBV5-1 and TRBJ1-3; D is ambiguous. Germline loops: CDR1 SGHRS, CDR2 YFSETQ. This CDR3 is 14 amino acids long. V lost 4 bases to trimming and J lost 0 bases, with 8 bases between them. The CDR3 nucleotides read TGCGCCAGCAGCAAGGAGAACTCTGGAAACACCATATATTTT. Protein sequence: CASSKENSGNTIYF.

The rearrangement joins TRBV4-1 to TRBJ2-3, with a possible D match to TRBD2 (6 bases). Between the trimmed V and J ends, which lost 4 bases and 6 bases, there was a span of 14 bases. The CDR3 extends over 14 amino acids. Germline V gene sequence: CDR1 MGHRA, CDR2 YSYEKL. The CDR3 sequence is CASSRAFGGDTQYF. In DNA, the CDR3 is TGCGCCAGCAGCCGGGCCTTTGGGGGGGATACGCAGTATTTT.

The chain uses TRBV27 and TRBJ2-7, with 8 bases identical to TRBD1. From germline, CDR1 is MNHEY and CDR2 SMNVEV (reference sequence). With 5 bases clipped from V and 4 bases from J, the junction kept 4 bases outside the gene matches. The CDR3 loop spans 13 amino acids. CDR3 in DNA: TGTGCCAGCAGTCCATACAGGGGGTACGAGCAGTACTTC. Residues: CASSPYRGYEQYF.

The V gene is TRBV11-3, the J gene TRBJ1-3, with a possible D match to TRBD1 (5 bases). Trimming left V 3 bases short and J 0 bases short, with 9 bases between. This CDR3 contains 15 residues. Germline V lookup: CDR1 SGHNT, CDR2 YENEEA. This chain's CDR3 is CASSFGGTSGNTIYF. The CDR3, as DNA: TGTGCCAGCAGCTTCGGGGGGACCTCTGGAAACACCATATATTTT. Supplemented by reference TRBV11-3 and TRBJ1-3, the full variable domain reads EAGVVQSPRYKIIEKKQPVAFWCNPISGHNTLYWYLQNLGQGPELLIRYENEEAVDDSQLPKDRFSAERLKGVDSTLKIQPAELGDSAVYLCASSFGGTSGNTIYFGEGSWLTVV.

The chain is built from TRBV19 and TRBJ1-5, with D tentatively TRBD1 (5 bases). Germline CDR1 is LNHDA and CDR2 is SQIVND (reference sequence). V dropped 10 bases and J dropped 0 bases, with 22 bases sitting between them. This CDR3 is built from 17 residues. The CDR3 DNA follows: TGTGCCACTCGCTTCCGGGACGGATATTATAGCAATCAGCCCCAGCATTTT. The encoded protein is CATRFRDGYYSNQPQHF.